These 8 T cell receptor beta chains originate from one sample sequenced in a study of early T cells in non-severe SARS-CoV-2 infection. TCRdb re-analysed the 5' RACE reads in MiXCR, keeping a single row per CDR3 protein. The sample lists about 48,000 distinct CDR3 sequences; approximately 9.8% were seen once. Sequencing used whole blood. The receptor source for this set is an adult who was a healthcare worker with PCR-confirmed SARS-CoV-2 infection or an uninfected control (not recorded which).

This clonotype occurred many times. CDR3 sequence: CASTAVGGSGELFF. The CDR3 DNA is TGTGCCAGCACCGCAGTAGGAGGTTCCGGGGAGCTGTTTTTT. The chain is built from TRBV11-1 and TRBJ2-2; possible D gene TRBD2, 5 bases. CDR1 is SGHAT and CDR2 is FQDESV in the germline V gene (reference sequence). The V end was cut by 7 bases, the J end by 6 bases, with 15 bases between. The CDR3 sequence is 14 residues long.

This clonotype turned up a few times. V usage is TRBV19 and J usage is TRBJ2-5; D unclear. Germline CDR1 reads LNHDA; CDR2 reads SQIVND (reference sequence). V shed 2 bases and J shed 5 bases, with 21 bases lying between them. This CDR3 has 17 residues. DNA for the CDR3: TGTGCCAGTAGTATACGGCTAAGTTTTGTCACACTGGAGACCCAGTACTTC. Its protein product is CASSIRLSFVTLETQYF.

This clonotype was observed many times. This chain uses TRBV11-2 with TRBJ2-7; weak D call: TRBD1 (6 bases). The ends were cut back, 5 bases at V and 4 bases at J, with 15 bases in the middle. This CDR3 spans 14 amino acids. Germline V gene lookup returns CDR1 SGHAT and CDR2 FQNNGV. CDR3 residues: CASSPDRVHYEQYF. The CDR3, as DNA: TGTGCCAGCAGCCCGGACAGAGTCCATTACGAGCAGTACTTC.

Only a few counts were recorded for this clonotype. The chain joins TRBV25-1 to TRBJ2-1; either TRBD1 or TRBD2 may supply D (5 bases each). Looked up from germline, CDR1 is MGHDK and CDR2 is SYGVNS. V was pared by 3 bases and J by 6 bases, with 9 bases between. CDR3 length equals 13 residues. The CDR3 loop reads CASSDSGPNEQFF. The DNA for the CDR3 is TGTGCCAGCAGTGATTCGGGGCCCAATGAGCAGTTCTTC.

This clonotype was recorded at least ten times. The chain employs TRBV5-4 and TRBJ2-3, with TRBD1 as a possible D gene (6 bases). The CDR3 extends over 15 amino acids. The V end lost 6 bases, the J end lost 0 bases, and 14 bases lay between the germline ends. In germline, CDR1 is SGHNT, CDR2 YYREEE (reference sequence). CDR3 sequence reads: CASTVGDTSTDTQYF. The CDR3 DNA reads TGTGCCAGCACAGTGGGGGACACCAGCACAGATACGCAGTATTTT.

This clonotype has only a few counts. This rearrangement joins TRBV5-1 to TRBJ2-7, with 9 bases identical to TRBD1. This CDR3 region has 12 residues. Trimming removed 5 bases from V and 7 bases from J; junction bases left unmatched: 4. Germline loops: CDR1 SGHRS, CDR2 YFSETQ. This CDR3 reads CASRQGAREQYF. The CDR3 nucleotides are TGCGCCAGCAGACAGGGGGCGCGGGAGCAGTACTTC.

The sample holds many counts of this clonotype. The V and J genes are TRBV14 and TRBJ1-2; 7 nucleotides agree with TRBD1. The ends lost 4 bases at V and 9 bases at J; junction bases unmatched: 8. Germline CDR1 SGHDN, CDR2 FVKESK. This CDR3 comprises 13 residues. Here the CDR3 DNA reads TGTGCCAGCAGCCCAGATGACAGGGTCCGCTACACCTTC. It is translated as CASSPDDRVRYTF.

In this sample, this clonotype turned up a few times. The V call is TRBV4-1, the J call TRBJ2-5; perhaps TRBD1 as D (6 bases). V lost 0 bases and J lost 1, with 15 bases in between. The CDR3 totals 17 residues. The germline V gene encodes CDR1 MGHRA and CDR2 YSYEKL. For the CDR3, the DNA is TGCGCCAGCAGCCAAGATTTGGTTGGGACACCCCAAGAGACCCAGTACTTC. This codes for CASSQDLVGTPQETQYF.